Below, one T cell receptor (beta chain) is given with its context. Expressed TCRB transcripts were sequenced after all isolated RNA was converted to cDNA. Generated by immunoSEQ multiplex PCR, the TCRdb table keeps only in-frame clones and is missing some. Altogether hundreds of thousands of clones are present, over 10% being singletons, with the ten largest covering approximately 0.05%. This entry comes from a study of beta chain features in type 1 diabetes. The sample was naive CD4+ T cells from blood. This sequence originates from a woman aged 18-30 years in good health.

The CDR3 protein is CASSYAGQYV. The DNA of the CDR3 is TGTGCCAGCAGCTACGCCGGGCAGTACGTC. This chain uses TRBV7-9 with TRBJ2-7; no definite D call. The CDR3 covers 10 residues. Deletions cut 4 bases from V and 9 bases from J, with 7 bases between. Germline V gene lookup returns CDR1 SEHNR and CDR2 FQNEAQ (reference sequence).